This T cell receptor beta chain was sequenced during a study of blood T cell repertoires in COVID-19. V was pared by 5 bases and J by 0 bases, with 9 bases of the junction left unmatched. CDR3 size: 17 residues. Data came from immunoSEQ multiplex PCR; TCRdb stores just in-frame clones and leaves some out. Here the sample spans about 210,000 clones, about 90% being singletons. The clonotype was recovered from a man aged 25-45 years with acute or convalescent COVID-19. The chain joins TRBV6-7 to TRBJ1-4, with TRBD1 matching 7 bases. TRBV6-7 carries the ORF label, with uncertain function. The sequencing input was peripheral blood. The CDR3 spells CASSKPGQPATNEKLFF. CDR3 coding DNA: TGTGCCAGCAGTAAACCGGGACAGCCTGCAACTAATGAAAAACTGTTTTTT.